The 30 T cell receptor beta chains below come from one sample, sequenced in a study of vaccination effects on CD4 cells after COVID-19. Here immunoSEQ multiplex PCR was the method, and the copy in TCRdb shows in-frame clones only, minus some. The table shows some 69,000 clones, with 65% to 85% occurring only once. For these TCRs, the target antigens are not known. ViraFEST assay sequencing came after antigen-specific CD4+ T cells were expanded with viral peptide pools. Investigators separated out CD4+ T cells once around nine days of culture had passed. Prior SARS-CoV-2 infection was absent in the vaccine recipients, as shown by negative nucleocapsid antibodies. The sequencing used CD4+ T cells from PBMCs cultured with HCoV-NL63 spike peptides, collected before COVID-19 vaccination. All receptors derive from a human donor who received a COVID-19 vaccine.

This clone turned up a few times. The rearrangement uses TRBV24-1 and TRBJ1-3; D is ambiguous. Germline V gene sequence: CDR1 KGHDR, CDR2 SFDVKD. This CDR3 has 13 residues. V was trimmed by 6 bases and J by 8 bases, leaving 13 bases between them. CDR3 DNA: TGTGCCACCAGTTCGTCCAGGCTTGACACCATATATTTT. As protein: CATSSSRLDTIYF.

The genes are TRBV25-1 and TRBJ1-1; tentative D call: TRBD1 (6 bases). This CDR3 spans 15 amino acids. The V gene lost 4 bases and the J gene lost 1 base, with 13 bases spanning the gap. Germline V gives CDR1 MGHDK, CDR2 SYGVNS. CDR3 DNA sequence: TGTGCCAGCAGTGTCGTTGGGGGGCAGAACACTGAAGCTTTCTTT. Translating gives CASSVVGGQNTEAFF.

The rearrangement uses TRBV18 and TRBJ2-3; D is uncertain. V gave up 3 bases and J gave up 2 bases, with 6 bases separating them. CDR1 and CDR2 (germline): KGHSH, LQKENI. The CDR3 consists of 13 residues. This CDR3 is CASSPGDTDTQYF. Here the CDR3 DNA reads TGTGCCAGCTCACCTGGAGACACAGATACGCAGTATTTT.

The CDR3 bases are TGCGCCAGCAGCCACCCCGACAGAGAAAACATTCAGTACTTC. Protein: CASSHPDRENIQYF. The chain has TRBV4-1 and TRBJ2-4; possible D gene TRBD1, 5 bases. Germline values: CDR1 MGHRA, CDR2 YSYEKL. This CDR3 spans 14 amino acids. V lost 3 bases and J lost 5, with 11 bases in between.

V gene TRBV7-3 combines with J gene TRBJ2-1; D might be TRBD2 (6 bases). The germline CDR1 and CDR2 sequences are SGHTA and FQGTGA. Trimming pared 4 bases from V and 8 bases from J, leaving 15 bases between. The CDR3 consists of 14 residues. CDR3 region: CASSSLGTGDEQFF. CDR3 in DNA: TGTGCCAGCAGCTCCCTGGGTACGGGGGATGAGCAGTTCTTC.

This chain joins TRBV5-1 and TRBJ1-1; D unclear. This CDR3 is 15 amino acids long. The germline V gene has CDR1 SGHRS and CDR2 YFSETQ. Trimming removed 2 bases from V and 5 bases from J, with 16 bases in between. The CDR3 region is CASSFQSLGGTEAFF. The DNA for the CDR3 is TGCGCCAGCAGCTTCCAATCGCTTGGTGGAACTGAAGCTTTCTTT.

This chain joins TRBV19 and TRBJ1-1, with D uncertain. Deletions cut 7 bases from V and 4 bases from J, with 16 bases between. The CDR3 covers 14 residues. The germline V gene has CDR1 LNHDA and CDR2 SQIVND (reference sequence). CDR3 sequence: CASTTGFRGTEAFF. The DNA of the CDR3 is TGTGCCAGTACCACGGGGTTCAGAGGCACTGAAGCTTTCTTT. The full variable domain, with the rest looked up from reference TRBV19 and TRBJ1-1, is DGGITQSPKYLFRKEGQNVTLSCEQNLNHDAMYWYRQDPGQGLRLIYYSQIVNDFQKGDIAEGYSVSREKKESFPLTVTSAQKNPTAFYLCASTTGFRGTEAFFGQGTRLTVV.

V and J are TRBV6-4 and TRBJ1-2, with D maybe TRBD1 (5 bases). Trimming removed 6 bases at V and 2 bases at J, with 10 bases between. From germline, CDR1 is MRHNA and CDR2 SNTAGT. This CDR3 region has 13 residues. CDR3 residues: CASRRDGNYGYTF. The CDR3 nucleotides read TGTGCCAGCAGGCGGGACGGGAACTATGGCTACACCTTC.

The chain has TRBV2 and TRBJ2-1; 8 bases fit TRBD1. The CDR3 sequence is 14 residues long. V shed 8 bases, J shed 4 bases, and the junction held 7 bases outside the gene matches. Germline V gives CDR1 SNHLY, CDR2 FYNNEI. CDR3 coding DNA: TGTGCCAGCTCTCCGGGACAGGCATACAATGAGCAGTTCTTC. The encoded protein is CASSPGQAYNEQFF.

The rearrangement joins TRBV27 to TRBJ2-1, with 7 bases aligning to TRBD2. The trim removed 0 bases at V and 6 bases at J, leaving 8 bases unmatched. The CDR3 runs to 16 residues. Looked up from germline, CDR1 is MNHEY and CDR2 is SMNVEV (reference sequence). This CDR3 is CASSLSNGGIRNEQFF. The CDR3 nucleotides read TGTGCCAGCAGTTTATCGAACGGGGGGATCCGCAATGAGCAGTTCTTC.

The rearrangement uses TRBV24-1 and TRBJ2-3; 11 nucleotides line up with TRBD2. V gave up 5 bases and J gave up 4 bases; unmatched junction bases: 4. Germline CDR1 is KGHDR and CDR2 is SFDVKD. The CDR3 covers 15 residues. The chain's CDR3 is CATSVTSGGPDTQYF. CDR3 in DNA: TGTGCCACCAGTGTAACTAGCGGGGGACCAGATACGCAGTATTTT.

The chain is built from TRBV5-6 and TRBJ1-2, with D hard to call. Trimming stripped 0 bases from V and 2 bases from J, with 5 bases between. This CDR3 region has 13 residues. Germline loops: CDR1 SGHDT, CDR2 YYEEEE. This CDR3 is CASSLEVNYGYTF. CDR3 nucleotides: TGTGCCAGCAGCTTGGAGGTGAACTATGGCTACACCTTC.

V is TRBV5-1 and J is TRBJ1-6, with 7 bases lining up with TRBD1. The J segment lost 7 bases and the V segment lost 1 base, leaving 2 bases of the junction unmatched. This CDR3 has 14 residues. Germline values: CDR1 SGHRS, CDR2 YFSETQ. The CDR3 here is CASSLNRGNSPLHF. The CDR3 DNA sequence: TGCGCCAGCAGCTTGAACAGGGGCAATTCACCCCTCCACTTT.

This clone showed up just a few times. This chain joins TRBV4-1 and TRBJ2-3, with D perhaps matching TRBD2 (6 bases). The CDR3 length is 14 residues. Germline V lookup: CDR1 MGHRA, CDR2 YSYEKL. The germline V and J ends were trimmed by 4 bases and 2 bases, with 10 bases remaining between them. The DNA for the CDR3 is TGCGCCAGCAGCCGGGACTTATACACAGATACGCAGTATTTT. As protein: CASSRDLYTDTQYF.

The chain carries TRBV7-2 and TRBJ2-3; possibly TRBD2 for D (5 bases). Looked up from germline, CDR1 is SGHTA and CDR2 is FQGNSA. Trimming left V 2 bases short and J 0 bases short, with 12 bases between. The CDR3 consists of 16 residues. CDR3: CASSLRGSHSTDTQYF. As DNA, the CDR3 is TGTGCCAGCAGCTTACGGGGTAGCCATAGCACAGATACGCAGTATTTT. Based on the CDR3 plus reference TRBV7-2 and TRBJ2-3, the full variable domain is GAGVSQSPSNKVTEKGKDVELRCDPISGHTALYWYRQSLGQGLEFLIYFQGNSAPDKSGLPSDRFSAERTGGSVSTLTIQRTQQEDSAVYLCASSLRGSHSTDTQYFGPGTRLTVL.

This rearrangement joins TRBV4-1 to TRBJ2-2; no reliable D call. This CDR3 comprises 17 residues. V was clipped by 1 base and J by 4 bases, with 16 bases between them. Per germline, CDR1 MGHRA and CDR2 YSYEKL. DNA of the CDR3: TGCGCCAGCAGCCAAGCCCTCAAACCCAGGAGCACCGGGGAGCTGTTTTTT. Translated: CASSQALKPRSTGELFF.

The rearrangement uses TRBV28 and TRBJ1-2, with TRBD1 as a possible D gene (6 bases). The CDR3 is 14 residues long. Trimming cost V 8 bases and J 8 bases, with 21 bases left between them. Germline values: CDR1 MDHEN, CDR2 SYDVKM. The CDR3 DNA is TGTGCCAGCGGCTGGGACAAGGGCCTTTGGGGCTACACCTTC. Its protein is CASGWDKGLWGYTF.

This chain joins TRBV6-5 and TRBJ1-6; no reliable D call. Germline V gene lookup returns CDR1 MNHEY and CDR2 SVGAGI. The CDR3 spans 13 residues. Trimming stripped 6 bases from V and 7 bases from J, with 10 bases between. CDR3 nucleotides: TGTGCCAGCAGGCCGGGAGTAAATTCACCCCTCCACTTT. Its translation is CASRPGVNSPLHF.

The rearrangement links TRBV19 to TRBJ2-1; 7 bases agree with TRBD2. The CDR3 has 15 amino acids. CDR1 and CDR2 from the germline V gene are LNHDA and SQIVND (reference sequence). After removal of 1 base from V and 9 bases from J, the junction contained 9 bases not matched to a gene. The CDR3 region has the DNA TGTGCCAGTAGTATAGGGGGGAGGGTGTTTGGTGAGCAGTTCTTC. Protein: CASSIGGRVFGEQFF.

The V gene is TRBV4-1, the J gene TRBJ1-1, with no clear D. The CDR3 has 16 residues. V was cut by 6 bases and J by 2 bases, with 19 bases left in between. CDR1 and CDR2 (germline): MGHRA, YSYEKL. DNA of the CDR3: TGCGCCAGCAGGGACCGGGCCCCTTTAAGTAACACTGAAGCTTTCTTT. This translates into CASRDRAPLSNTEAFF.

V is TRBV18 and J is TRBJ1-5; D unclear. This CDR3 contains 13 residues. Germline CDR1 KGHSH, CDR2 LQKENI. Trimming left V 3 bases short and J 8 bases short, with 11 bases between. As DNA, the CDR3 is TGTGCCAGCTCACCGGGCCCAGGAAAGCCCCAGCATTTT. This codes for CASSPGPGKPQHF.

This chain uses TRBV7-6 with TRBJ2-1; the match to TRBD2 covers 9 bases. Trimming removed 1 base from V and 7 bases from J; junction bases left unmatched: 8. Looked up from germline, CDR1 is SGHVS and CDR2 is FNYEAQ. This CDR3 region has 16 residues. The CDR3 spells CASSLVVSGGLNEQFF. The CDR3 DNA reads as TGTGCCAGCAGCTTAGTCGTTAGCGGGGGCCTTAATGAGCAGTTCTTC.

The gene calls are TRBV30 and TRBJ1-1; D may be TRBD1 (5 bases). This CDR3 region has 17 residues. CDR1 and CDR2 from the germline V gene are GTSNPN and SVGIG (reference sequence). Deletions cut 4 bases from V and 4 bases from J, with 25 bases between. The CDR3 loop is CAWTVSVSGRLFTEAFF. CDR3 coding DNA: TGTGCCTGGACTGTGTCTGTGTCAGGGAGGCTGTTCACTGAAGCTTTCTTT.

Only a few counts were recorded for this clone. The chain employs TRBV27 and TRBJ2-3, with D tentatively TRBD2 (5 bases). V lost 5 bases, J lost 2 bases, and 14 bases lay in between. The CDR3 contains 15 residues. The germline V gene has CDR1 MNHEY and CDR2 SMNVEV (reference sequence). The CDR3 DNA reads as TGTGCCAGCAGTCAGCGGTGGGAGAACACAGATACGCAGTATTTT. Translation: CASSQRWENTDTQYF.

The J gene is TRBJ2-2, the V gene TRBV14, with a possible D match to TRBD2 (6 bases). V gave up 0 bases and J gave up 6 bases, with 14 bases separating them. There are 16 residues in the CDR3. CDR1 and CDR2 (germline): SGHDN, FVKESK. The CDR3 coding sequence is TGTGCCAGCAGCCAAGAGCGGGGTTTAGTCTCCGGGGAGCTGTTTTTT. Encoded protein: CASSQERGLVSGELFF. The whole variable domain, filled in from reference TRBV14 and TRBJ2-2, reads EAGVTQFPSHSVIEKGQTVTLRCDPISGHDNLYWYRRVMGKEIKFLLHFVKESKQDESGMPNNRFLAERTGGTYSTLKVQPAELEDSGVYFCASSQERGLVSGELFFGEGSRLTVL.

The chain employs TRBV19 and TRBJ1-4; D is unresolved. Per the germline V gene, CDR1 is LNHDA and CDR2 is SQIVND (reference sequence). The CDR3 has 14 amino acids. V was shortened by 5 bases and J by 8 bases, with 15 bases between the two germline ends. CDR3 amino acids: CASSFGSQYEKLFF. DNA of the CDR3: TGTGCCAGTAGTTTTGGCTCCCAGTACGAAAAACTGTTTTTT. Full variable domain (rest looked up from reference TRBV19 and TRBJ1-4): DGGITQSPKYLFRKEGQNVTLSCEQNLNHDAMYWYRQDPGQGLRLIYYSQIVNDFQKGDIAEGYSVSREKKESFPLTVTSAQKNPTAFYLCASSFGSQYEKLFFGSGTQLSVL.

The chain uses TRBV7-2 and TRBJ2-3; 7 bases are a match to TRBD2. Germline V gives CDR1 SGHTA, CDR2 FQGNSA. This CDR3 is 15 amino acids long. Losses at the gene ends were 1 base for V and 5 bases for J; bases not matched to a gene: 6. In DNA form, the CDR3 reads TGTGCCAGCAGCTTAGGCGGACTAGAACGAGATACGCAGTATTTT. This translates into CASSLGGLERDTQYF.

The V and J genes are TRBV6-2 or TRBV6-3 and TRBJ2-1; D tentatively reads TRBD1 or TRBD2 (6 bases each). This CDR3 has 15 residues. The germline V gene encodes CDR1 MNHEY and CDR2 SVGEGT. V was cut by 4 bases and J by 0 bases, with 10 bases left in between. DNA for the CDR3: TGTGCCAGCAGTTCCTGGGGGGCCTCCTACAATGAGCAGTTCTTC. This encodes CASSSWGASYNEQFF.

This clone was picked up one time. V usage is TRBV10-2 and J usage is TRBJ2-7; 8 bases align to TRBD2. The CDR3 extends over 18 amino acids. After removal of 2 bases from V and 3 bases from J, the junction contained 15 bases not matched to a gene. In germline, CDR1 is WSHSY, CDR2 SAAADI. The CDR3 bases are TGCGCCAGCAGTGAGGCTCGCGGGGGGAACCGTCGGGGCTACGAGCAGTACGTC. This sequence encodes CASSEARGGNRRGYEQYV.

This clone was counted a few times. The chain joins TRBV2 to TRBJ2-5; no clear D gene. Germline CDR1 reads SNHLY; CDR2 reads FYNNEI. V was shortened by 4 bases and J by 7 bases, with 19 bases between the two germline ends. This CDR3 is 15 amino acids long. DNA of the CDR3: TGTGCCAGCAGTGGCCCCGGCCTGACCCTGGGGACCCAGTACTTC. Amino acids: CASSGPGLTLGTQYF.